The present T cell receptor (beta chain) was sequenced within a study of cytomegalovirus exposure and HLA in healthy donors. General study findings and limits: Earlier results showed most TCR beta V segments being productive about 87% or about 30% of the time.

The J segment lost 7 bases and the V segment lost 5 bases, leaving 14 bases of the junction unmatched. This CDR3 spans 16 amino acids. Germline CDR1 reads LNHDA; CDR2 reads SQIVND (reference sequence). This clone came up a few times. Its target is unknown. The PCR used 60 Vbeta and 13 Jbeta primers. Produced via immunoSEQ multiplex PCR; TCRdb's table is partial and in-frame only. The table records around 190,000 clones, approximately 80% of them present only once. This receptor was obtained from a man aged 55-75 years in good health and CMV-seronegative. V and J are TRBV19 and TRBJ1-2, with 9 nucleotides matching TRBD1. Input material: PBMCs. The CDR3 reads CASSPSSGQGWRGYTF. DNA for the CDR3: TGTGCCAGTAGTCCTTCATCGGGACAGGGTTGGCGTGGCTACACCTTC.